The 3 T cell receptor beta chains below were found in one sample sequenced in a study of regulatory T cells in long-lasting Graves disease. Time point meaning: persistent/refractory GD, antithyroid drugs over 5 years with positive TRAb. The TCR library was made from RNA extracted from PBMCs. Library construction for TCR beta used iRepertoire HTBI primers and Arm-PCR of CDR3 regions. In TCRdb, the multiplex PCR reads were re-called with MiXCR into one record per CDR3 protein. The repertoire holds roughly 400,000 distinct CDR3 sequences, with roughly a fifth as singletons. Sequencing used peripheral blood mononuclear cells (PBMCs), obtained when the disease was refractory, from a patient treated with antithyroid drugs. These TCRs come from a female donor with Graves disease.

This clonotype was observed a handful of times. This chain uses TRBV5-4 with TRBJ2-7; tentatively, D is TRBD1 (7 bases). Germline V gene lookup returns CDR1 SGHNT and CDR2 YYREEE (reference sequence). The ends were cut back, 4 bases at V and 10 bases at J, with 27 bases in the middle. CDR3 length equals 16 residues. The CDR3 spells CASSMAGTVRGVDQYF. The CDR3 region has the DNA TGTGCCAGCAGCATGGCGGGTACAGTCAGGGGGGTTGATCAGTACTTC.

The chain links TRBV29-1 to TRBJ2-5; unclear D gene. Judging by the DNA end, TRBJ2-1 fits better; the J call may be wrong. The germline V gene encodes CDR1 SQVTM and CDR2 ANQGSEA. This CDR3 comprises 11 residues. CDR3 in DNA: TGCAGCGTTGAAGTAGGCAATGAGCAGTTCTTC. Translation: CSVEVGNEQFF.

This clonotype was counted many times. V gene TRBV6-2 or TRBV6-3 combines with J gene TRBJ1-4; D gene uncertain. The CDR3 is 15 amino acids. The germline CDR1 and CDR2 sequences are MNHEY and SVGEGT. Trimming took off 7 bases at V and 8 bases at J, with 20 bases between the two ends. The CDR3 here is CASTQQWGDNEKLFF. The CDR3 bases are TGTGCCAGCACCCAACAATGGGGAGATAACGAAAAACTGTTTTTT.